The clone carrying this TCR beta chain was seen more than once but under ten times. Sample time point: newly diagnosed GD, antithyroid drugs for less than 3 months. The TCR library was made from RNA that had been extracted from PBMCs in TRIzol. TCR beta libraries were built with iRepertoire HTBI primers and Arm-PCR of CDR3 regions. Per the original data handling: Detected in the samples were just over 60 TRBV and more than 11 TRBJ segments. TCRdb re-called the multiplex PCR reads through MiXCR, storing one row per CDR3 protein. These V and J calls rely on TCRdb rather than the paper's analysis. Seen here are some 370,000 distinct CDR3 sequences, over 9.5% observed once, and the top ten hold approximately 20%. These data belong to a study of regulatory T cells in long-lasting Graves disease. These same records also appear under a second study, on T cells in Graves' hyperthyroidism and ophthalmopathy. This second report adds: Absent ophthalmopathy progression within 18 months defined stable Graves' hyperthyroidism. The model predicted ophthalmopathy a median 6.5 months before onset.

This TCR was sampled from a woman under 30 with Graves disease. Material: peripheral blood mononuclear cells (PBMCs), obtained at new diagnosis, from a patient treated with antithyroid drugs.

CDR3 DNA: TGTGCCAGCAGCGTAGCCGGTCTGAGCGAAGAGACCCAGTACTTC. Translated, it gives CASSVAGLSEETQYF. The V and J genes are TRBV9 and TRBJ2-5; D remains unclear. Germline assignment: CDR1 SGDLS and CDR2 YYNGEE. The CDR3 totals 15 residues. V was cut by 0 bases and J by 3 bases, with 12 bases left in between.